The clone carrying this T cell receptor (beta chain) was recorded once. The CDR3 is made up of 14 amino acids. The V end lost 6 bases, the J end lost 6 bases, and 15 bases lay between the germline ends. The germline V gene has CDR1 MNHEY and CDR2 SMNVEV (reference sequence). The RNA input was roughly 0.45 to 1 ug, and it was reverse transcribed with random hexamers. TCRdb recomputed calls from the immunoSEQ multiplex PCR reads with MiXCR, one row per CDR3 protein. The repertoire includes under 95,000 distinct CDR3 sequences, 95% of them detected once, and under 0.5% sits in the top ten. This sample stems from a study of CD8 T cells in Susac syndrome. The wider study: Blood was drawn from Susac syndrome patients while they were therapy-naive, on corticosteroids, or on intravenous immunoglobulin alone.

The origin of this receptor is a human donor with Susac syndrome. Sequencing used CD8+ T cells from PBMCs. This sequence joins TRBV27 and TRBJ2-1; D gene unclear. CDR3 nucleotides: TGTGCCAGCAGCTCAGCCGGTTTGTTCAATGAGCAGTTCTTC. It is translated as CASSSAGLFNEQFF.